This note documents a single T cell receptor beta chain sequence. The clone's antigen remains unknown. Base qualities are missing; no much larger clone stands one base away. One collaborating source in Seattle enrolled patients during active infection and followed them longitudinally through the course of disease. Whole blood was collected in K2EDTA tubes by collaborating institutions according to the institutions' own protocols. Collaborator samples were shipped for TCRbeta analysis as frozen whole blood, isolated PBMCs, or DNA extracted from either sample type. The data were obtained in a study of blood T cell repertoires in COVID-19 (dated by TCRdb to 2020 to 2021). For the study in its entirety: Samples from collaborators originated in the United States, Italy and Spain and spanned both the acute and convalescent phases of COVID-19. The material from the prospective study consisted of cDNA or gDNA derived from T cells, B-cell-depleted T cells, or PBMCs. Deeply sampled blood TCRbeta repertoires from subjects exposed to, actively infected with, or recovered from COVID-19 were included in the dataset. The repertoires were released in a freely available public database meant as a resource for research on the immune response to SARS-CoV-2. Samples came from the ongoing ImmuneRACE study (first 160 participants) plus 1,254 subjects from 6 global collaborators. A de-identified subject ID, COVID-19 status, age in years and sex were almost always included in the sample metadata. Where HLA class I and class II types were available, the types were taken from metadata supplied by the sample provider, not from assay-based typing.

The germline V gene supplies CDR1 SGHTA and CDR2 FQGNSA. Relative to germline, V is 5 bases shorter and J is 6 bases shorter, with 11 bases between their ends. Taken from cysteine to phenylalanine, the CDR3 has 13 residues. Left in the record is the CDR3 DNA by itself, 39 bases read in frame from the first base. Beyond this particular receptor, the publication reports: The quantity of clinical and demographic metadata differed by source and by participant and was supplied without curation.

TCRbeta CDR3 regions were amplified from genomic DNA using the immunoSEQ Assay, a bias-controlled multiplex PCR. Per the authors' processing: Within the assay, amplification of reference gene primers was used to estimate how many nucleated cells each sample contained. To quantify the absolute abundance of each unique TCRbeta CDR3 rearrangement, sequence reads were collapsed and filtered. Productive Simpson clonality was computed per sample as the square root of Simpson's diversity index over productive rearrangements. TCRdb carries this immuneACCESS record with in-frame sequences only. Its versions omit some clonotypes, under half of them owing to an unresolved V gene in the studies checked, with the rest unexplained. V, J and clone size derive from that table, while D and trimming were established from the DNA sequence. This sample lists roughly 250,000 clones; around 85% were detected once. The leading ten clones occupy about 1% of the sample.

What was sequenced was peripheral blood. Here the chain combines TRBV7-2 and TRBJ2-1; a tentative D call is TRBD2 (5 bases match). The sequence was obtained from a human donor with COVID-19, enrolled during active disease. The donor label of this sample is uncertain. CDR3 reads: CASSGRLLNEQFF. The DNA sequence is TGTGCCAGCAGCGGTCGACTACTCAATGAGCAGTTCTTC.